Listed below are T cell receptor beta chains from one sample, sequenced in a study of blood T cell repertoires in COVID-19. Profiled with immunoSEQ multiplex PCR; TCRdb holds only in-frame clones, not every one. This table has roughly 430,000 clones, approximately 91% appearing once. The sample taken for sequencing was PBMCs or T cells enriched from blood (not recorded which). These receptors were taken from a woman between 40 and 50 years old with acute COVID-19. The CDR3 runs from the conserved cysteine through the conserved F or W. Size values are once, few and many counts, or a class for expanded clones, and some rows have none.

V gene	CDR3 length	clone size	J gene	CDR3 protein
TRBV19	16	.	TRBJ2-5	CASSNRAGEGGETQYF
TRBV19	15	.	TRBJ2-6	CASSIAGLGANVLTF
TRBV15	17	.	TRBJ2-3	CATSRDWRLASTDTQYF
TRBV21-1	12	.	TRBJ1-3	CARSGSGNTIYF
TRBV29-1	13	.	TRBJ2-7	CSVRTGPPYEQYF
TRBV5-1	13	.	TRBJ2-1	CASHVEGSNEQFF
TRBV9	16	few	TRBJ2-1	CASSLRLDLTFNEQFF
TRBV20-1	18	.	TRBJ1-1	CSASKQTHRGLGDTEAFF
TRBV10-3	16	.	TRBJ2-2	CAISESGTGVVGELFF
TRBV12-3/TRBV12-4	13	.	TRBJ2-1	CASSSLGQTHLFF
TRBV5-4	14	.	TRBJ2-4	CASSDRGPLGIQYF
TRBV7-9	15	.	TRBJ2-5	CASSLDRGLQETQYF
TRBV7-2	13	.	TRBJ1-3	CASSPLAGNTIYF
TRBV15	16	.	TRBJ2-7	CATSRDLRDRGYEQYF
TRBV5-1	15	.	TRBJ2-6	CASSLGQSGANVLTF
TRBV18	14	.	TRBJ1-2	CASSPPGLETGYTF
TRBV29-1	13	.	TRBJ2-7	CSAARDRPTEQYF
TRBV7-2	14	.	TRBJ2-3	CASSLDRGGDTQYF
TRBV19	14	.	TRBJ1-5	CASSIAGNNQPQHF
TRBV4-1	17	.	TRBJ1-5	CASSPQTGKRSDQPQHF
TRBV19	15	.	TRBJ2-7	CASRSSGGALYEQYF
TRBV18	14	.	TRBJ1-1	CASSPGTPNTEAFF
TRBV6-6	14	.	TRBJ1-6	CASSISRANSPLHF
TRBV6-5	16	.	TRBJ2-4	CASSYSGTLAKNIQYF
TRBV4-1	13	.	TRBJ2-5	CASSQDLRVTQYF
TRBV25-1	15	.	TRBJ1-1	CASLEGGGRITEAFF
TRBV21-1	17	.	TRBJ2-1	CASSKQGQGPSYNEQFF
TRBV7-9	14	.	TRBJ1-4	CASSSPGGNEKLFF
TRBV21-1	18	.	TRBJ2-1	CASSKAFGLAGSYNEQFF
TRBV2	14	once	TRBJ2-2	CASSLLQGAGELFF
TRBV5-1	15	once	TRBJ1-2	CASSLTTGGSGGYTF
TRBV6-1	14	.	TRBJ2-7	CASSEADGTYEQYF
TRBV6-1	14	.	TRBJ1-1	CASSESGTNTEAFF
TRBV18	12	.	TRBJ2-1	CASSPRRAEQFF
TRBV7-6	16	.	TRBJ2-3	CASSLRTSGATDTQYF
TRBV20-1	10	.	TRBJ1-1	CSAAFTGAFF
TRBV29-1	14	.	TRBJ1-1	CSVGQGGLNTEAFF
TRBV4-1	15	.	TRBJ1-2	CASRQRGGPIYGYTF
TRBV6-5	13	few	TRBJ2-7	CASSWGDAYEQYF
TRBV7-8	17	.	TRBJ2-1	CASRQRFLAGGKGEQFF
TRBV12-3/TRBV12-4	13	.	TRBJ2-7	CASTGTVLYEQYF
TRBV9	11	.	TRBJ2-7	CASSGNNEQYF
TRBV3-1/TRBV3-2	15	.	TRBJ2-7	CATAIAGGPNYEQYF
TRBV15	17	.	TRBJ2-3	CATSREIGRGRADTQYF
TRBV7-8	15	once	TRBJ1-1	CASSFLAGGSTEAFF
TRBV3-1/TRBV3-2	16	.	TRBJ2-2	CASSRARGLDLGELFF
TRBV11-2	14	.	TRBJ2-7	CASSLARGDYEQYF
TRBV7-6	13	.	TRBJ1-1	CASSKRQGTEAFF
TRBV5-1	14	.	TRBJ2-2	CASSLGQGAGELFF
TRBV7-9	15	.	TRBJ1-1	CASSFGQGWDTEAFF
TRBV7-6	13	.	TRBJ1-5	CASSLRQNQPQHF
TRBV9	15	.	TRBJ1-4	CASSTDISTNEKLFF
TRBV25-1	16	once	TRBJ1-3	CASSERWDTSGNTIYF
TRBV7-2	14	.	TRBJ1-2	CASSPRTAIYGYTF